A single sample is the source of the 4 T cell receptor beta chains below, sequenced in a study of cytomegalovirus exposure and HLA in healthy donors. PCR used 60 Vbeta primers and 13 Jbeta primers. Using immunoSEQ multiplex PCR, the repertoire was profiled, and TCRdb retains in-frame clones only, with some absent. The repertoire holds fewer than 200,000 clones, 80% seen once, with roughly 4.7% in the top ten. The source material was PBMCs. The source of these receptors is a man aged 25-45 years in good health and CMV-seronegative.

This chain uses TRBV15 with TRBJ2-5; 14 bases match TRBD2. The CDR3 has 18 residues. CDR1 LNHNV and CDR2 YYDKDF come from the germline V gene (reference sequence). The ends lost 4 bases at V and 1 base at J; junction bases unmatched: 8. Here the CDR3 reads CATSKVGLAGGPQETQYF. The CDR3 nucleotides read TGTGCCACCAGCAAGGTCGGACTAGCGGGAGGACCCCAAGAGACCCAGTACTTC.

The chain couples TRBV13 to TRBJ2-7; 12 bases align to TRBD2. This CDR3 is built from 16 residues. Trimming at V came to 5 bases and at J to 0 bases, leaving 5 bases not matched to a gene. Germline V gene lookup returns CDR1 PRHDT and CDR2 FYEKMQ (reference sequence). CDR3 sequence (DNA): TGTGCCAGCAGCCCCCGGACTAGCGGGACCTCCTACGAGCAGTACTTC. This sequence encodes CASSPRTSGTSYEQYF.

Only one count was recorded for this clone. This chain uses TRBV5-4 with TRBJ2-5; TRBD2 matches 12 bases. The J segment lost 1 base and the V segment lost 0 bases, leaving 1 base of the junction unmatched. This CDR3 spans 16 amino acids. Looked up from germline, CDR1 is SGHNT and CDR2 is YYREEE (reference sequence). The CDR3: CASSLELAGGQETQYF. CDR3 bases: TGTGCCAGCAGCTTGGAACTAGCGGGAGGCCAAGAGACCCAGTACTTC.

The V gene is TRBV6-5, the J gene TRBJ1-5; a possible D gene is TRBD1 (5 bases). Deletions cut 5 bases from V and 8 bases from J, with 13 bases between. The CDR3 has 13 residues. Germline CDR1 and CDR2: MNHEY and SVGAGI. CDR3 protein: CASSDQRGEPQHF. CDR3 bases: TGTGCCAGCAGTGATCAGCGGGGGGAGCCCCAGCATTTT.